This T cell receptor (beta chain) came from a study of cytomegalovirus exposure and HLA in healthy donors. The study sampled nominally healthy donors, though unrecorded immune exposures were likely. PCR employed 60 Vbeta and 13 Jbeta primers. Only in-frame clones appear in the TCRdb table, and some are missing; sequencing was by immunoSEQ multiplex PCR. This sample has nearly 200,000 clones; about four fifths occur once, and the top ten carry nearly 0.4%. Unmatched junction bases numbered 3, after V lost 3 bases and J lost 4 bases. The length of the CDR3 is 14 residues. The germline CDR1 and CDR2 sequences are WSHSY and SAAADI.

Sequencing input: PBMCs. This TCR was recovered from a male donor in good health and CMV-seropositive. The J gene is TRBJ2-1, the V gene TRBV10-2; 7 positions match TRBD1. As DNA, the CDR3 is TGCGCCAGCAGTGAAGGGGACAGTTACAATGAGCAGTTCTTC. It specifies CASSEGDSYNEQFF.